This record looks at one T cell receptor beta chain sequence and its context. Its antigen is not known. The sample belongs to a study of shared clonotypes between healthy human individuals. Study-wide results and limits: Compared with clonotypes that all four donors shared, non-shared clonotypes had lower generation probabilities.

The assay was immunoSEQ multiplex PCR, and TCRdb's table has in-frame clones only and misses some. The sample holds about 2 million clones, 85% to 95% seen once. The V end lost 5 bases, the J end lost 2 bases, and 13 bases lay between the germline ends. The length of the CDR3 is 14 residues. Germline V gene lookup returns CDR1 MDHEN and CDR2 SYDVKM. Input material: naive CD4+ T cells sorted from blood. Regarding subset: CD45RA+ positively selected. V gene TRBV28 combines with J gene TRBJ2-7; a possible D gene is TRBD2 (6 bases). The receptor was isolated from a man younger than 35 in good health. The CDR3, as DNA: TGTGCCAGCAGTAACGGGGGTCACACCTACGAGCAGTACTTC. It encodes CASSNGGHTYEQYF.